The 13 T cell receptor beta chains below were found in one sample sequenced in a study of blood T cell repertoires in COVID-19. TCRdb keeps only in-frame clones here, not all; method: immunoSEQ multiplex PCR. The sample records 40,000 to 65,000 clones, over 70% being singletons. The sample taken for sequencing was peripheral blood. The source of these receptors is a human donor with active or convalescent COVID-19. The donor label of this sample is uncertain.

The chain links TRBV7-8 to TRBJ1-2; D unclear. Germline CDR1 SGHVS, CDR2 FQNEAQ. V was cut by 2 bases and J by 8 bases, with 9 bases left in between. CDR3 size: 12 residues. The CDR3 region is CASSLRSGGYTF. The CDR3 bases are TGTGCCAGCAGCTTAAGGAGTGGGGGCTACACCTTC.

This clone has a single count. The chain recombines TRBV28 with TRBJ1-5, with D maybe TRBD1 (6 bases). The CDR3 has 14 residues. Germline V gene lookup returns CDR1 MDHEN and CDR2 SYDVKM. The ends were cut back, 7 bases at V and 7 bases at J, with 17 bases in the middle. The CDR3 DNA is TGTGCCAGCATTCCTCCTCGCAGGGGCCAGCCCCAGCATTTT. Its translation: CASIPPRRGQPQHF. Supplemented by reference TRBV28 and TRBJ1-5, the full variable domain reads DVKVTQSSRYLVKRTGEKVFLECVQDMDHENMFWYRQDPGLGLRLIYFSYDVKMKEKGDIPEGYSVSREKKERFSLILESASTNQTSMYLCASIPPRRGQPQHFGDGTRLSIL.

This rearrangement joins TRBV5-1 to TRBJ2-3; tentative D call: TRBD2 (6 bases). This CDR3 contains 14 residues. CDR1 and CDR2 (germline): SGHRS, YFSETQ. V lost 4 bases and J 6 bases, leaving 15 bases between the germline ends. The CDR3 spells CASSPTGDRDTQYF. CDR3 nucleotides: TGCGCCAGCAGCCCGACGGGAGACCGGGATACGCAGTATTTT.

V and J are TRBV3-1 (or the pseudogene TRBV3-2) and TRBJ2-1, with D perhaps matching TRBD2 (6 bases). The germline V gene has CDR1 LGHDT and CDR2 YNNKEL (reference sequence). With 6 bases removed from V and 4 bases from J, the gap between germline ends came to 16 bases. This CDR3 has 15 residues. The DNA for the CDR3 is TGTGCCAGCAGAGGCCAAGCGGGCTCTTACAATGAGCAGTTCTTC. Protein product: CASRGQAGSYNEQFF.

J is TRBJ2-3 and V is TRBV3-1 (or the pseudogene TRBV3-2); D not certain. This CDR3 spans 13 amino acids. V dropped 5 bases and J dropped 2 bases, with 8 bases sitting between them. Germline V gene lookup returns CDR1 LGHDT and CDR2 YNNKEL (reference sequence). CDR3 region: CASSTLNTDTQYF. Here the CDR3 DNA reads TGTGCCAGCAGCACACTAAACACAGATACGCAGTATTTT.

This chain links TRBV9 with TRBJ2-5; D gene ambiguous. Between the trimmed V and J ends, which lost 2 bases and 4 bases, there was a span of 18 bases. The CDR3 has 16 amino acids. From germline, CDR1 is SGDLS and CDR2 YYNGEE. The CDR3, as DNA: TGTGCCAGCAGCGTCTCGGTCTCACTCACGGGAGAGACCCAGTACTTC. As protein: CASSVSVSLTGETQYF.

This rearrangement joins TRBV2 to TRBJ2-3; 7 bases agree with TRBD2. The CDR3 extends over 14 amino acids. V lost 6 bases, J lost 6 bases, and 9 bases stayed unmatched. Germline V lookup: CDR1 SNHLY, CDR2 FYNNEI. Here the CDR3 DNA reads TGTGCCAGCAGGGGGGGGTTGTCGTCCGATACGCAGTATTTT. Residues: CASRGGLSSDTQYF.

The chain is built from TRBV27 and TRBJ2-7, with a tentative D call TRBD1 (6 bases). The CDR3 is made up of 17 amino acids. Trimming removed 2 bases at V and 2 bases at J, with 19 bases between. Germline CDR1 MNHEY, CDR2 SMNVEV (reference sequence). The CDR3 here is CASSLRTQAGATYEQYF. The DNA for the CDR3 is TGTGCCAGCAGTTTACGGACCCAGGCAGGGGCCACCTACGAGCAGTACTTC.

This chain connects TRBV9 to TRBJ2-5; 8 bases line up with TRBD1. J gave up 2 bases and V 3 bases, and 9 bases lay outside the gene matches. This CDR3 spans 16 amino acids. Germline CDR1 reads SGDLS; CDR2 reads YYNGEE. Here the CDR3 reads CASSALQGGGQETQYF. The CDR3 DNA reads TGTGCCAGCAGCGCATTACAGGGGGGCGGGCAAGAGACCCAGTACTTC. Supplemented by reference TRBV9 and TRBJ2-5, the full variable domain reads DSGVTQTPKHLITATGQRVTLRCSPRSGDLSVYWYQQSLDQGLQFLIQYYNGEERAKGNILERFSAQQFPDLHSELNLSSLELGDSALYFCASSALQGGGQETQYFGPGTRLLVL.

This chain connects TRBV18 to TRBJ1-5; 9 nucleotides agree with TRBD1. The CDR3 covers 14 residues. Germline CDR1 KGHSH, CDR2 LQKENI. V trimming: 0 bases; J trimming: 6 bases; junction bases outside the gene matches: 0. The CDR3 region has the DNA TGTGCCAGCTCACCACCGACAGGGGGTCAGCCCCAGCATTTT. Its protein product is CASSPPTGGQPQHF. Combining the CDR3 with reference TRBV18 and TRBJ1-5 gives the whole variable domain NAGVMQNPRHLVRRRGQEARLRCSPMKGHSHVYWYRQLPEEGLKFMVYLQKENIIDESGMPKERFSAEFPKEGPSILRIQQVVRGDSAAYFCASSPPTGGQPQHFGDGTRLSIL.

The chain combines TRBV29-1 with TRBJ1-2; 8 bases agree with TRBD1. This CDR3 is built from 12 residues. The V segment lost 4 bases and the J segment 5 bases; nucleotides outside the gene matches: 3. Germline V gene data show CDR1 as SQVTM and CDR2 as ANQGSEA. The CDR3 spells CSVGTGNYGYTF. DNA of the CDR3: TGCAGCGTTGGGACAGGGAATTATGGCTACACCTTC.

The genes are TRBV5-1 and TRBJ2-3; tentatively, D is TRBD2 (6 bases). Trimming pared 3 bases from V and 0 bases from J, leaving 11 bases between. The CDR3 consists of 15 residues. Germline CDR1 reads SGHRS; CDR2 reads YFSETQ. Written as DNA, the CDR3 is TGCGCCAGCAGCTATGGCCTAGCGAGCACAGATACGCAGTATTTT. Its translation is CASSYGLASTDTQYF. Full variable domain (missing parts from reference TRBV5-1 and TRBJ2-3): KAGVTQTPRYLIKTRGQQVTLSCSPISGHRSVSWYQQTPGQGLQFLFEYFSETQRNKGNFPGRFSGRQFSNSRSEMNVSTLELGDSALYLCASSYGLASTDTQYFGPGTRLTVL.

The chain uses TRBV19 and TRBJ1-2; 9 bases map to TRBD1. This CDR3 is 14 amino acids long. The germline gives CDR1 LNHDA, CDR2 SQIVND (reference sequence). Trimming cost V 4 bases and J 6 bases; bases outside gene matches: 6. In DNA, the CDR3 is TGTGCCAGTAGTACGTTACAGGGGGCCGATGGCTACACCTTC. Its protein product is CASSTLQGADGYTF. Using reference TRBV19 and TRBJ1-2 for the parts outside the CDR3, the full variable domain is DGGITQSPKYLFRKEGQNVTLSCEQNLNHDAMYWYRQDPGQGLRLIYYSQIVNDFQKGDIAEGYSVSREKKESFPLTVTSAQKNPTAFYLCASSTLQGADGYTFGSGTRLTVV.